This T cell receptor beta chain was sequenced in a study of T-cell reconstitution after alpha-beta-depleted transplantation in children. The length of the CDR3 is 17 residues. The germline V gene has CDR1 MNHEY and CDR2 SVGAGI. V lost 4 bases, J lost 3 bases, and 21 bases lay in between. The sample holds many counts of this clonotype. During its preparation, the TCRbeta library received unique molecular identifiers. One entry per CDR3 protein results from TCRdb running MiXCR on the PCR reads. The repertoire consists of a few hundred thousand distinct CDR3 sequences, with around 8.9% occurring once and the leading ten covering around 5%.

The source of this sequence is a human donor who donated a stem cell graft to a child with SCID. The V call is TRBV6-5, the J call TRBJ1-2; weak D call: TRBD1 (6 bases). The sequencing used PBMCs from the stem cell graft donor, collected from the stem cell graft. The CDR3 reads CASSSPGGRGADYGYTF. CDR3 bases: TGTGCCAGCAGTTCACCTGGGGGTCGGGGGGCTGACTATGGCTACACCTTC.